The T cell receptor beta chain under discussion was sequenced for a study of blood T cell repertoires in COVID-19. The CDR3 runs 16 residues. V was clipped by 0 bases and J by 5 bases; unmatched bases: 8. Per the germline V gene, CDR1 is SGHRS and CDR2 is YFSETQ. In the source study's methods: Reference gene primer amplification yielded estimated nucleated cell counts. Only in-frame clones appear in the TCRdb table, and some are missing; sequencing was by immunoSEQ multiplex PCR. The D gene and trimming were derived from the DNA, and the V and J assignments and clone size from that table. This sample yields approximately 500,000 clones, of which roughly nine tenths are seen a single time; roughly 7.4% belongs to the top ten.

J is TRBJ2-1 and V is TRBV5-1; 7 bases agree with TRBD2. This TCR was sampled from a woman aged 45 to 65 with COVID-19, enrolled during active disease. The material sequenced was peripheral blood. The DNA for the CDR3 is TGCGCCAGCAGCTTGGGGCGCCTAGCGGCTAACAATGAGCAGTTCTTC. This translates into CASSLGRLAANNEQFF.